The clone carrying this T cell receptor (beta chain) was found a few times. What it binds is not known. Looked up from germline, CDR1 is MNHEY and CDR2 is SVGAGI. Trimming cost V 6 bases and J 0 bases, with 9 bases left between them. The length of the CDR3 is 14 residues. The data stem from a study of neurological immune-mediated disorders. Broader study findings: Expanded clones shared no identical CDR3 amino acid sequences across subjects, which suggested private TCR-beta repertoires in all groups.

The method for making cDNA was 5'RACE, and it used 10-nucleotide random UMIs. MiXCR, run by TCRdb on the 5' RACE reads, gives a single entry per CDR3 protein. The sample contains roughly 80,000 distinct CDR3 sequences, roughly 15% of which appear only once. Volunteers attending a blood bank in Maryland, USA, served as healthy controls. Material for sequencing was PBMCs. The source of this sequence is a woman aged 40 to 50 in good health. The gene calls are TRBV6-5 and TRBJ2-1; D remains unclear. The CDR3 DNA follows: TGTGCCAGCAGGGCTTCGGGCTCCTACAATGAGCAGTTCTTC. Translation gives CASRASGSYNEQFF.